This T cell receptor beta chain was sequenced for a study of blood T cell repertoires in COVID-19. Study information: Nucleic acid was either cDNA or gDNA, and it came from T cells, B-cell-depleted T cells, or PBMCs.

While infection was still active, Seattle patients were enrolled and then followed longitudinally. Authors' analysis steps: From reference gene primer amplification, estimates of nucleated cell counts were derived. Generated by immunoSEQ multiplex PCR, the TCRdb table keeps only in-frame clones and is missing some. The DNA was the basis for D and trimming; V, J and clone size are from that table. This repertoire shows about 390,000 clones, around 87% found once; its top ten account for roughly 2.1%. Trimming removed 6 bases at V and 3 bases at J, with 18 bases between. CDR3 size: 15 residues. CDR1 and CDR2 (germline): KGHSH, LQKENI.

The source is a woman aged 55-69 years with COVID-19, enrolled during active disease. This chain links TRBV18 with TRBJ2-7; D is unclear. Specimen: peripheral blood. This chain's CDR3 is CASSIEQASYYEQYF. The CDR3, as DNA: TGTGCCAGCTCTATCGAGCAGGCCTCATACTACGAGCAGTACTTC.